Included here is one T cell receptor beta chain sequence, with context. Its antigen is currently unknown. CDR3 length equals 14 residues. Germline assignment: CDR1 SGDLS and CDR2 YYNGEE. The ends were cut back, 0 bases at V and 7 bases at J, with 11 bases in the middle. This sample was taken from a study of cytomegalovirus exposure and HLA in healthy donors. The PCR was carried out with 60 Vbeta primers and 13 Jbeta primers. Data came from immunoSEQ multiplex PCR; TCRdb stores just in-frame clones and leaves some out. The sample lists roughly 160,000 clones; 77% were seen once. Study-wide results and caveats: The study carried out a later analysis of TCR beta sequences. It associated about 15,000 of them with specific HLA alleles at a false discovery rate of 0.05.

The sequenced sample consisted of PBMCs. The origin of this receptor is a woman in her twenties or thirties in good health and CMV-seronegative. V usage is TRBV9 and J usage is TRBJ1-5; the D is unclear. CDR3 DNA: TGTGCCAGCAGCGTAGGAGGCCAATTCCAGCCCCAGCATTTT. This sequence encodes CASSVGGQFQPQHF.